Listed here is a single T cell receptor (beta chain). The data derive from a study of blood T cell repertoires in COVID-19. In the authors' methods: Estimation of nucleated cell counts was performed using reference gene primer amplification. Method: immunoSEQ multiplex PCR; TCRdb's copy keeps in-frame clones and lacks some. V, J and clone size are taken as reported in that table, and D and trimming were inferred from the DNA itself. The sample holds 98,000 or so clones, over 75% seen once. CDR1 and CDR2 from the germline V gene are LGHNA and YNFKEQ. The CDR3 runs to 15 residues. With 7 bases clipped from V and 4 bases from J, the junction kept 11 bases outside the gene matches.

Sample: peripheral blood. The TCR was taken from a human donor in a cohort sampled during active COVID-19. The chain employs TRBV4-2 and TRBJ1-2; 8 nucleotides agree with TRBD1. Written as DNA, the CDR3 is TGTGCCAGCACCCCCCTGGATGGACAGGGCTATGGCTACACCTTC. Translated, it gives CASTPLDGQGYGYTF.